A selection of T cell receptor beta chains follows, all from one sample in a study of human T cells and chemical hapten exposure. TCRdb analysed the RACE reads with MiXCR anew, one entry per CDR3 protein. The data hold about 160,000 distinct CDR3 sequences, with about a quarter observed a single time. Sequenced material: whole blood, taken in connection with sensitization to the hapten diphenylcyclopropenone (DPC). Receptor source: a woman under 30 with alopecia areata. Some clones in this sample may be carry-over from other donors' samples. Both conserved end residues are part of each CDR3. Each record gives: V gene, clone size, J gene, D gene, CDR3 protein, CDR3 DNA. D genes are given only for firm matches. Some rows mark clone size as missing; the rest say once, few, many or name a class of expanded clone.

TRBV10-3,NA,TRBJ1-1,NA,CASKGGEDTEAFF,TGTGCCAGCAAGGGGGGCGAGGACACTGAAGCTTTCTTT
TRBV20-1,NA,TRBJ2-1,TRBD2,CSASGLAGRNEQFF,TGCAGTGCTAGCGGACTAGCGGGAAGGAATGAGCAGTTCTTC
TRBV7-2,NA,TRBJ1-1,NA,CASTLRGSALNTEAFF,TGTGCCAGCACCCTACGTGGGTCAGCATTGAACACTGAAGCTTTCTTT
TRBV11-2,NA,TRBJ2-3,TRBD2,CASSTSGAYTDTQYF,TGTGCCAGCAGTACTAGCGGGGCTTACACAGATACGCAGTATTTT
TRBV20-1,few,TRBJ1-3,NA,CSAKVPPGNTIYF,TGCAGTGCTAAGGTCCCTCCTGGAAACACCATATATTTT
TRBV20-1,NA,TRBJ1-1,NA,CSAIPPGRMNTEAFF,TGCAGTGCTATACCACCGGGACGTATGAACACTGAAGCTTTCTTT
TRBV20-1,few,TRBJ1-1,NA,CSAIRGREAFF,TGCAGTGCTATTAGGGGTCGGGAAGCTTTCTTT
TRBV9,NA,TRBJ1-6,NA,CASSVFDSGNSPLHF,TGTGCCAGCAGCGTTTTCGACTCGGGGAATTCACCCCTCCACTTT
TRBV3-2,many,TRBJ1-1,NA,CASTSRGGMNTEAFF,TGTGCCAGCACCTCCAGGGGAGGGATGAACACTGAAGCTTTCTTT
TRBV6-2/TRBV6-3,few,TRBJ2-2,TRBD1,CASSRIRQGTGELFF,TGTGCCAGCAGCCGTATTCGACAGGGGACCGGGGAGCTGTTTTTT
TRBV4-2,few,TRBJ1-2,TRBD1,CASSQDLQGYGYTF,TGTGCCAGCAGCCAAGATTTACAGGGGTATGGCTACACCTTC
TRBV4-1,NA,TRBJ1-2,NA,CASSQMGLTKPNYGYTF,TGCGCCAGCAGCCAAATGGGACTCACTAAACCTAACTATGGCTACACCTTC
TRBV4-1,NA,TRBJ2-5,NA,CASSQGQEKKETQYF,TGCGCCAGCAGCCAAGGACAGGAAAAAAAAGAGACCCAGTACTTC
TRBV4-2,few,TRBJ1-2,NA,CASSQDRGALYYGYTF,TGTGCCAGCAGCCAAGATCGGGGTGCTCTCTACTATGGCTACACCTTC
TRBV6-5,NA,TRBJ1-5,NA,CASRRDSNQPQHF,TGTGCCAGCCGCAGGGATAGCAATCAGCCCCAGCATTTT
TRBV15,few,TRBJ1-1,NA,CATSRADRINTEAFF,TGTGCCACCAGCAGAGCTGACAGAATAAACACTGAAGCTTTCTTT
TRBV4-3,few,TRBJ2-4,NA,CASSQRGDIQYF,TGCGCCAGCAGCCAAAGGGGTGACATTCAGTACTTC
TRBV4-1,NA,TRBJ2-1,TRBD1,CASSPSRDRGYNEQFF,TGCGCCAGCAGCCCCTCCCGGGACAGGGGGTACAATGAGCAGTTCTTC
TRBV21-1,NA,TRBJ1-2,NA,CASSKAPGVGYGYTF,TGTGCCAGCAGCAAAGCGCCCGGTGTAGGGTATGGCTACACCTTC
TRBV12-3/TRBV12-4,few,TRBJ1-2,NA,CASSLSVNGYTF,TGTGCCAGCAGTTTATCCGTAAATGGCTACACCTTC
TRBV5-1,NA,TRBJ2-5,NA,CASSLDGAFTQETQYF,TGCGCCAGCAGCCTGGACGGTGCCTTTACCCAAGAGACCCAGTACTTC
TRBV29-1,NA,TRBJ1-5,TRBD1,CSVKQGAGQPQHF,TGCAGCGTTAAACAGGGGGCTGGTCAGCCCCAGCATTTT
TRBV9,NA,TRBJ2-5,NA,CASSFRDSQETQYF,TGTGCCAGCAGCTTTCGGGACTCTCAAGAGACCCAGTACTTC
TRBV7-2,NA,TRBJ1-5,NA,CASSPQAVQPQHF,TGTGCCAGCAGCCCCCAGGCGGTCCAGCCCCAGCATTTT
TRBV4-2,NA,TRBJ2-3,TRBD2,CASSQGSGGTSTDTQYF,TGTGCCAGCAGCCAAGGGAGCGGGGGCACTAGCACAGATACGCAGTATTTT
TRBV24-1,NA,TRBJ2-1,NA,CATSDFFNEQFF,TGTGCCACCAGTGATTTTTTCAATGAGCAGTTCTTC
TRBV7-2,NA,TRBJ1-2,NA,CASSLDVFYGYTF,TGTGCCAGCAGCTTGGACGTCTTCTATGGCTACACCTTC
TRBV4-3,NA,TRBJ2-3,TRBD2,CASSHSGAADTQYF,TGCGCCAGCAGCCACAGCGGGGCCGCAGATACGCAGTATTTT
TRBV9,NA,TRBJ2-2,NA,CASSVAGRSNTGELFF,TGTGCCAGCAGCGTAGCAGGCAGATCGAACACCGGGGAGCTGTTTTTT
TRBV20-1,few,TRBJ2-7,TRBD1,CSAPGTASYEQYF,TGCAGTGCGCCCGGGACAGCCTCCTACGAGCAGTACTTC
TRBV5-1,NA,TRBJ2-7,TRBD1,CASSPTGAEQYF,TGCGCCAGCAGCCCCACAGGGGCCGAGCAGTACTTC
TRBV5-4,few,TRBJ2-3,NA,CASSLAGPGMQYF,TGTGCCAGCAGCTTGGCCGGCCCGGGGATGCAGTATTTT
TRBV12-3/TRBV12-4,NA,TRBJ1-2,NA,CASSLTTDARGDYGYTF,TGTGCCAGCAGTTTAACAACTGACGCCAGGGGAGACTATGGCTACACCTTC
TRBV20-1,NA,TRBJ2-5,TRBD2,CSALGGRAWKETQYF,TGCAGTGCTCTAGGCGGGAGGGCGTGGAAAGAGACCCAGTACTTC
TRBV21-1,few,TRBJ1-5,NA,CASSPPEGKPQHF,TGTGCCAGCAGCCCCCCCGAAGGGAAGCCCCAGCATTTT
TRBV2,few,TRBJ2-5,TRBD1,CASRDRTGSVQETQYF,TGTGCCAGCAGGGATCGGACAGGGTCGGTCCAAGAGACCCAGTACTTC
TRBV25-1,few,TRBJ1-3,TRBD1,CASRKGAGGNTIYF,TGTGCCAGCAGGAAGGGGGCTGGTGGAAACACCATATATTTT
TRBV5-1,NA,TRBJ2-1,TRBD2,CASSFSGGAYNEQFF,TGCGCCAGCAGCTTTAGCGGGGGGGCCTACAATGAGCAGTTCTTC
TRBV4-2,NA,TRBJ1-1,NA,CASSQAGHSNTEAFF,TGTGCCAGCAGCCAAGCGGGACACTCGAACACTGAAGCTTTCTTT
TRBV4-3,NA,TRBJ2-6,TRBD1,CASSRSIDRAGANVLTF,TGCGCCAGCAGCCGATCCATCGACAGGGCTGGGGCCAACGTCCTGACTTTC
TRBV7-2,few,TRBJ2-2,NA,CASSRGGGPTGELFF,TGTGCCAGCAGCCGAGGGGGGGGGCCCACCGGGGAGCTGTTTTTT
TRBV20-1,NA,TRBJ2-2,TRBD2,CSARSLLAGNTGELFF,TGCAGTGCTAGGTCCCTACTAGCGGGAAACACCGGGGAGCTGTTTTTT
TRBV24-1,few,TRBJ2-7,NA,CATSDLKSKLYEQYF,TGTGCCACCAGTGATTTGAAATCTAAGCTCTACGAGCAGTACTTC
TRBV4-1,NA,TRBJ2-7,NA,CASSHPAGDPDHEQYF,TGCGCCAGCAGCCACCCTGCCGGGGATCCAGACCACGAGCAGTACTTC
TRBV9,NA,TRBJ2-2,NA,CASSVAVTPPDGELFF,TGTGCCAGCAGCGTAGCTGTGACTCCCCCCGACGGGGAGCTGTTTTTT
TRBV10-3,NA,TRBJ2-3,TRBD1,CATTGADTQYF,TGTGCCACCACAGGGGCAGATACGCAGTATTTT
TRBV6-2/TRBV6-3,NA,TRBJ1-6,NA,CASGRLAGYNSPLHF,TGTGCCAGCGGACGCTTGGCAGGCTATAATTCACCCCTCCACTTT
TRBV5-1,NA,TRBJ1-1,NA,CASSLSGTSGTEAFF,TGCGCCAGCAGCTTGTCCGGGACTTCGGGCACTGAAGCTTTCTTT